This entry describes one T cell receptor beta chain. Its antigen is currently unknown. These data belong to a study of identical twins. Study-wide results and limits: Cross-sectional statistics, not tracking of the same donors, supported the conclusions. In cord blood, abundant beta clonotypes had fewer insertions; memory showed no trend.

The CDR3 runs to 11 residues. Germline V gene data show CDR1 as SNHLY and CDR2 as FYNNEI. Losses at the gene ends were 6 bases for V and 13 bases for J; bases not matched to a gene: 8. Template switching (which added a universal primer site) was used, and cDNA carried unique molecular identifiers. TCRdb re-called the 5' RACE reads with MiXCR, one entry per CDR3 protein. The sample lists about 890,000 distinct CDR3 sequences, approximately 13% seen once, with 1.5% to 2% in the top ten. A further study also used this sample, focusing on yellow fever vaccine responses in identical twins.

The sequenced material came from PBMCs. The sequence derives from a woman aged 18 to 35 in good health. This rearrangement joins TRBV2 to TRBJ2-7; 8 bases are a match to TRBD1. CDR3 in amino acids: CASSHSRGPYF. DNA of the CDR3: TGTGCCAGCAGCCATTCCAGGGGGCCATACTTC.